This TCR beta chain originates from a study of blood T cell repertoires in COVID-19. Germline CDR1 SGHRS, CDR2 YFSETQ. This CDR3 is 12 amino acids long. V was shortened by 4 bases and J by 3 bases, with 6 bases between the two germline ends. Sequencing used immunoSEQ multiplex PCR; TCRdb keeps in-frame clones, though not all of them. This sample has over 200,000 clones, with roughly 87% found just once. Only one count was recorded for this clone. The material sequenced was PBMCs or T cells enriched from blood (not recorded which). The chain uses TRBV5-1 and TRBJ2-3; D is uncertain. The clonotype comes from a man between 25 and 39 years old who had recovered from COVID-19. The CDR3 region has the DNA TGCGCCAGCAGCCAGGCAACAGATACGCAGTATTTT. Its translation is CASSQATDTQYF. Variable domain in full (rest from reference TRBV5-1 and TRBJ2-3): KAGVTQTPRYLIKTRGQQVTLSCSPISGHRSVSWYQQTPGQGLQFLFEYFSETQRNKGNFPGRFSGRQFSNSRSEMNVSTLELGDSALYLCASSQATDTQYFGPGTRLTVL.